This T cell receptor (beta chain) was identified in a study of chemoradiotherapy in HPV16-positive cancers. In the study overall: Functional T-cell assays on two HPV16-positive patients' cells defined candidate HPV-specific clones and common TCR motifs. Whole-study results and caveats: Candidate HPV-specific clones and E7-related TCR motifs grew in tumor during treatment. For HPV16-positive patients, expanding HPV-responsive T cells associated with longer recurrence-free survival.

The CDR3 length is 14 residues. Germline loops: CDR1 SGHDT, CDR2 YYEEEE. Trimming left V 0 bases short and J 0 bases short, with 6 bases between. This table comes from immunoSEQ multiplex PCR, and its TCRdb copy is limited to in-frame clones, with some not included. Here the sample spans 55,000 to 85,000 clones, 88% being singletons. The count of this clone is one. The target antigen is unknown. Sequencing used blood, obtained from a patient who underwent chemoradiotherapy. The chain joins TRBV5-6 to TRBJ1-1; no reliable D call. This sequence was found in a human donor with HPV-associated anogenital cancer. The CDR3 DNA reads TGTGCCAGCAGCTTGGGCGCCTTGAACACTGAAGCTTTCTTT. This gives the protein CASSLGALNTEAFF.